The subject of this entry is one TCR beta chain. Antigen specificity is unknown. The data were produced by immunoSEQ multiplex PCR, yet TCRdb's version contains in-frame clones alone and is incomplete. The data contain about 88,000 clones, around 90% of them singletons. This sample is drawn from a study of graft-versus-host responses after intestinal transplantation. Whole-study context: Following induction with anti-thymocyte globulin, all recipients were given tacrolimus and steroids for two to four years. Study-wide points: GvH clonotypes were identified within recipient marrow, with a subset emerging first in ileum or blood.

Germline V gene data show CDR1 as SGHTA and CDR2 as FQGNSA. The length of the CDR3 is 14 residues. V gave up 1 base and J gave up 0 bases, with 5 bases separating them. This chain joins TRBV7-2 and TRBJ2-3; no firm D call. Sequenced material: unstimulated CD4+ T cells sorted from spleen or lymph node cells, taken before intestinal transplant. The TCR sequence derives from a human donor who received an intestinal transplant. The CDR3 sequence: CASSLVGSTDTQYF. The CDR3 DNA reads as TGTGCCAGCAGCTTAGTGGGCAGCACAGATACGCAGTATTTT.